The clone carrying this TCR beta chain has a handful of counts. The data stem from a study of blood T cell repertoires in COVID-19. Background on the study: Acute and convalescent COVID-19 samples came from the United States, Italy and Spain. PBMCs, B-cell-depleted T cells, or T cells were the source of the cDNA or gDNA that made up the material.

The CDR3 sequence is 17 residues long. With 4 bases clipped from V and 5 bases from J, the junction kept 10 bases outside the gene matches. Germline values: CDR1 SGHDN, CDR2 FVKESK. Authors' processing steps: Nucleated cell number was recorded as an estimate derived from reference gene primer amplification. The repertoire was sequenced with immunoSEQ multiplex PCR; TCRdb's copy has only in-frame clones and lacks some. V and J calls and clone size follow that table, whereas D and trimming were derived from the DNA. The sample lists 200,000 to 300,000 clones; around four fifths were seen once. The source is a man between 50 and 59 years old with acute or convalescent COVID-19. The V and J genes are TRBV14 and TRBJ2-2; the match to TRBD1 covers 10 bases. The sequencing input was peripheral blood. The CDR3 region is CASSRPLGQGLTGELFF. CDR3 DNA: TGTGCCAGCAGCCGCCCCTTGGGACAGGGGTTAACCGGGGAGCTGTTTTTT.